This T cell receptor (beta chain) came from a study of T cell responses to AZD1222 COVID-19 vaccine. Notes on the study in general: Donors were largely white British and mainly female; clonal diversity was possibly underestimated.

With regard to this clone: Its antigen is unidentified.

Libraries were prepared by immunoSEQ multiplex PCR; TCRdb keeps only in-frame clonotypes and omits some of them. The sample holds 95,000 to 100,000 clones, 80% to 90% seen once. The CDR3 has 15 residues. The germline V gene encodes CDR1 MNHEY and CDR2 SVGAGI. The V gene lost 0 bases and the J gene lost 10 bases, with 16 bases spanning the gap. The genes are TRBV6-5 and TRBJ1-3, with a weak D call TRBD1 (5 bases). This clonotype originated in an adult who received the AZD1222 COVID-19 vaccine. This specimen was peripheral blood, taken 28 days after the second AZD1222 dose. CDR3 DNA sequence: TGTGCCAGCAGTTACTCCCGGGACGGTGAAACAACCATATATTTT. This sequence encodes CASSYSRDGETTIYF.